Following are 20 T cell receptor beta chains from one sample sequenced in a study of T cells in Graves' hyperthyroidism and ophthalmopathy. Amplification of TCR beta CDR3 regions was performed using RNA transcripts as template. The HTBI primer set was used in a first-round RT-PCR of the TCR CDR3. TCRdb independently ran MiXCR on the multiplex PCR reads; one entry per CDR3 protein. Of about 52,000 distinct CDR3 sequences detected, about half appear once; the ten largest clones hold about a tenth. Material: blood. All receptors derive from a woman in her forties or fifties with Graves' ophthalmopathy.

This clonotype was picked up many times. The rearrangement links TRBV13 to TRBJ1-2; D ambiguous. The germline V and J ends were trimmed by 3 bases and 3 bases, with 11 bases remaining between them. Germline V gives CDR1 PRHDT, CDR2 FYEKMQ (reference sequence). The CDR3 sequence is 14 residues long. The CDR3: CASSFSVPDYGYTF. Here the CDR3 DNA reads TGTGCCAGCAGCTTTTCCGTTCCCGACTATGGCTACACCTTC.

This rearrangement joins TRBV7-9 to TRBJ1-1; TRBD1 aligns across 7 bases. Germline V gene data show CDR1 as SEHNR and CDR2 as FQNEAQ (reference sequence). This CDR3 region has 14 residues. After removal of 0 bases from V and 11 bases from J, the junction contained 9 bases not matched to a gene. This chain's CDR3 is CASSLAGGEVAAFF. The CDR3, as DNA: TGTGCCAGCAGCTTAGCAGGGGGCGAGGTCGCGGCTTTCTTT.

This clonotype turned up a few times. The chain joins TRBV20-1 to TRBJ1-5; D uncertain. CDR1 and CDR2 from the germline V gene are DFQATT and SNEGSKA (reference sequence). V was cut by 6 bases and J by 5 bases, with 11 bases left in between. The length of the CDR3 is 12 residues. The CDR3, as DNA: TGCAGTGCGGCCGTTGGACATCAGCCCCAGCATTTT. It is translated as CSAAVGHQPQHF.

In nucleotides, the CDR3 is TGTGCCAGCAGCTTCGCGGGACTAGCGGGTAACAATGAGCAGTTCTTC. Its translation is CASSFAGLAGNNEQFF. V gene TRBV11-2 combines with J gene TRBJ2-1; 12 positions match TRBD2. Losses at the gene ends were 3 bases for V and 5 bases for J; bases not matched to a gene: 5. In germline, CDR1 is SGHAT, CDR2 FQNNGV. The CDR3 runs 16 residues.

In its sample, this clonotype was seen many times. This sequence joins TRBV20-1 and TRBJ1-4; D unresolved. The CDR3 covers 13 residues. The V gene's germline CDR1 is DFQATT and CDR2 SNEGSKA (reference sequence). Trimming pared 5 bases from V and 8 bases from J, leaving 15 bases between. The CDR3 is CSALDVREEKLFF. The CDR3 DNA reads TGCAGTGCTCTGGACGTTCGAGAAGAAAAACTGTTTTTT.

About this clonotype: A much bigger clone sits one base away, suggesting this may be a read error. The J gene is TRBJ2-2, the V gene TRBV20-1, with D possibly matching TRBD1 (6 bases). Germline values: CDR1 DFQATT, CDR2 SNEGSKA (reference sequence). The CDR3 has 14 amino acids. The CDR3 loop is CSARPHRAAGEPFF. As DNA, the CDR3 is TGCAGTGCTAGACCTCACAGGGCTGCCGGGGAGCCGTTTTTT.

The J gene is TRBJ2-1, the V gene TRBV7-8; a weak D match, TRBD1 (6 bases). Trimming removed 5 bases from V and 9 bases from J, with 11 bases in between. There are 12 residues in the CDR3. Per germline, CDR1 SGHVS and CDR2 FQNEAQ. DNA for the CDR3: TGTGCCAGCAGCCTACAGGGCAGTGAGCAGTTCTTC. Translated, it gives CASSLQGSEQFF.

The V call is TRBV11-1, the J call TRBJ2-5; 7 nucleotides agree with TRBD2. The CDR3 spans 17 residues. CDR1 and CDR2 from the germline V gene are SGHAT and FQDESV (reference sequence). Trimming cost V 2 bases and J 3 bases; bases outside gene matches: 12. In DNA, the CDR3 is TGTGCCAGCAGCTTAAGCCCCCCGGGAGGTACGGAAGAGACCCAGTACTTC. Encoded protein: CASSLSPPGGTEETQYF. The full variable domain, rest sourced from reference TRBV11-1 and TRBJ2-5, is EAEVAQSPRYKITEKSQAVAFWCDPISGHATLYWYRQILGQGPELLVQFQDESVVDDSQLPKDRFSAERLKGVDSTLKIQPAELGDSAMYLCASSLSPPGGTEETQYFGPGTRLLVL.

The rearrangement uses TRBV11-1 and TRBJ1-5; unclear D gene. CDR3 size: 14 residues. V was cut by 2 bases and J by 0 bases, with 5 bases left in between. Germline CDR1 is SGHAT and CDR2 is FQDESV (reference sequence). The CDR3 region has the DNA TGTGCCAGCAGCTTATGTACTAGCAATCAGCCCCAGCATTTT. Translated, it gives CASSLCTSNQPQHF.

Notes on this clonotype: A much more abundant neighbour one base away suggests this may be a read error. J is TRBJ2-3 and V is TRBV7-7, with 7 bases that match TRBD2. The ends lost 6 bases at V and 2 bases at J; junction bases unmatched: 8. Germline values: CDR1 SSHAT, CDR2 FNYEAQ (reference sequence). CDR3 length equals 15 residues. The CDR3 sequence is CASRLPSGTTDTQYF. CDR3 DNA: TGTGCCAGCAGACTCCCCAGCGGGACCACAGATACGCAGTATTTT. The variable domain in full, completed from reference TRBV7-7 and TRBJ2-3, reads GAGVSQSPRYKVTKRGQDVTLRCDPISSHATLYWYQQALGQGPEFLTYFNYEAQPDKSGLPSDRFSAERPEGSISTLTIQRTEQRDSAMYRCASRLPSGTTDTQYFGPGTRLTVL.

This clonotype was counted at least ten times. The J gene is TRBJ1-2, the V gene TRBV27; no reliable D call. This CDR3 contains 12 residues. Germline loops: CDR1 MNHEY, CDR2 SMNVEV (reference sequence). Trimming pared 3 bases from V and 7 bases from J, leaving 9 bases between. This CDR3 is CASSFGGGGYTF. The CDR3 DNA follows: TGTGCCAGCAGTTTTGGAGGTGGTGGCTACACCTTC.

This clonotype was detected ten times or more. The chain employs TRBV20-1 and TRBJ2-7, with TRBD2 as a possible D gene (6 bases). CDR3 length equals 13 residues. CDR1 is DFQATT and CDR2 is SNEGSKA in the germline V gene (reference sequence). V was trimmed by 4 bases and J by 0 bases, leaving 10 bases between them. The CDR3, as DNA: TGCAGTGCTACGGGGGATTTCTCCTACGAGCAGTACTTC. Its translation is CSATGDFSYEQYF.

In its sample, this clonotype was seen many times. The chain is built from TRBV19 and TRBJ2-1; no clear D gene. V lost 1 base and J 3 bases, leaving 13 bases between the germline ends. CDR1 and CDR2 from the germline V gene are LNHDA and SQIVND (reference sequence). CDR3 length equals 16 residues. The CDR3 region has the DNA TGTGCCAGTAGTATAGGGTTAACCTCCTTCTACAATGAGCAGTTCTTC. This gives the protein CASSIGLTSFYNEQFF.

This clonotype was seen ten or more times. The V call is TRBV24-1, the J call TRBJ2-5; TRBD2 matches at 14 bases. The length of the CDR3 is 16 residues. CDR1 and CDR2 from the germline V gene are KGHDR and SFDVKD. The V and J ends lost 2 bases and 6 bases, in that order; junction bases with no gene match: 4. This chain's CDR3 is CATSDSTSGRVKTQYF. CDR3 nucleotide sequence: TGTGCCACCAGTGATTCGACTAGCGGGAGGGTAAAGACCCAGTACTTC.

The CDR3, as DNA: TGCAGTGCTATTAAGAGGGGCGCCTACGAGCAGTACTTC. Translating gives CSAIKRGAYEQYF. V is TRBV20-1 and J is TRBJ2-7; possibly TRBD1 or TRBD2 for D (5 bases each). In germline, CDR1 is DFQATT, CDR2 SNEGSKA (reference sequence). This CDR3 has 13 amino acids. Trimming pared 4 bases from V and 2 bases from J, leaving 12 bases between.

The sample holds a few counts of this clonotype. This chain connects TRBV5-1 to TRBJ1-2; 8 positions match TRBD1. The trim removed 4 bases at V and 4 bases at J, leaving 3 bases unmatched. The CDR3 totals 13 residues. Germline CDR1 reads SGHRS; CDR2 reads YFSETQ. The CDR3 region is CASSGTGTYGYTF. The CDR3 DNA is TGCGCCAGCAGCGGGACAGGTACCTATGGCTACACCTTC.

This sequence joins TRBV7-3 and TRBJ2-1; 9 bases are a match to TRBD2. Germline assignment: CDR1 SGHTA and CDR2 FQGTGA. This CDR3 comprises 13 residues. V was pared by 5 bases and J by 6 bases, with 2 bases of the junction left unmatched. DNA for the CDR3: TGTGCCAGCAGCCGTAGCGGGAGCAATGAGCAGTTCTTC. Protein product: CASSRSGSNEQFF.

V and J are TRBV7-2 and TRBJ2-7, with D perhaps TRBD2 (6 bases). The CDR3 has 13 residues. Trimming removed 5 bases at V and 7 bases at J, with 15 bases between. Per germline, CDR1 SGHTA and CDR2 FQGNSA. CDR3 amino acids: CASSGGTAGEQYF. The CDR3 coding sequence is TGTGCCAGCAGCGGCGGGACTGCAGGGGAGCAGTACTTC.

V usage is TRBV27 and J usage is TRBJ1-3, with D perhaps TRBD1 (5 bases). Germline V gene lookup returns CDR1 MNHEY and CDR2 SMNVEV (reference sequence). This CDR3 has 11 amino acids. Trimming removed 8 bases at V and 4 bases at J, with 6 bases between. CDR3 amino acids: CASRGGNTIYF. The CDR3 DNA is TGTGCCAGCCGGGGCGGAAACACCATATATTTT.

The rearrangement joins TRBV7-9 to TRBJ2-1, with 11 bases matching TRBD1. V trimming: 3 bases; J trimming: 0 bases; junction bases outside the gene matches: 4. In germline, CDR1 is SEHNR, CDR2 FQNEAQ (reference sequence). The CDR3 totals 17 residues. CDR3 protein: CASSFGQGASSYNEQFF. The CDR3 DNA reads TGTGCCAGCAGCTTCGGACAGGGGGCCAGCTCCTACAATGAGCAGTTCTTC.